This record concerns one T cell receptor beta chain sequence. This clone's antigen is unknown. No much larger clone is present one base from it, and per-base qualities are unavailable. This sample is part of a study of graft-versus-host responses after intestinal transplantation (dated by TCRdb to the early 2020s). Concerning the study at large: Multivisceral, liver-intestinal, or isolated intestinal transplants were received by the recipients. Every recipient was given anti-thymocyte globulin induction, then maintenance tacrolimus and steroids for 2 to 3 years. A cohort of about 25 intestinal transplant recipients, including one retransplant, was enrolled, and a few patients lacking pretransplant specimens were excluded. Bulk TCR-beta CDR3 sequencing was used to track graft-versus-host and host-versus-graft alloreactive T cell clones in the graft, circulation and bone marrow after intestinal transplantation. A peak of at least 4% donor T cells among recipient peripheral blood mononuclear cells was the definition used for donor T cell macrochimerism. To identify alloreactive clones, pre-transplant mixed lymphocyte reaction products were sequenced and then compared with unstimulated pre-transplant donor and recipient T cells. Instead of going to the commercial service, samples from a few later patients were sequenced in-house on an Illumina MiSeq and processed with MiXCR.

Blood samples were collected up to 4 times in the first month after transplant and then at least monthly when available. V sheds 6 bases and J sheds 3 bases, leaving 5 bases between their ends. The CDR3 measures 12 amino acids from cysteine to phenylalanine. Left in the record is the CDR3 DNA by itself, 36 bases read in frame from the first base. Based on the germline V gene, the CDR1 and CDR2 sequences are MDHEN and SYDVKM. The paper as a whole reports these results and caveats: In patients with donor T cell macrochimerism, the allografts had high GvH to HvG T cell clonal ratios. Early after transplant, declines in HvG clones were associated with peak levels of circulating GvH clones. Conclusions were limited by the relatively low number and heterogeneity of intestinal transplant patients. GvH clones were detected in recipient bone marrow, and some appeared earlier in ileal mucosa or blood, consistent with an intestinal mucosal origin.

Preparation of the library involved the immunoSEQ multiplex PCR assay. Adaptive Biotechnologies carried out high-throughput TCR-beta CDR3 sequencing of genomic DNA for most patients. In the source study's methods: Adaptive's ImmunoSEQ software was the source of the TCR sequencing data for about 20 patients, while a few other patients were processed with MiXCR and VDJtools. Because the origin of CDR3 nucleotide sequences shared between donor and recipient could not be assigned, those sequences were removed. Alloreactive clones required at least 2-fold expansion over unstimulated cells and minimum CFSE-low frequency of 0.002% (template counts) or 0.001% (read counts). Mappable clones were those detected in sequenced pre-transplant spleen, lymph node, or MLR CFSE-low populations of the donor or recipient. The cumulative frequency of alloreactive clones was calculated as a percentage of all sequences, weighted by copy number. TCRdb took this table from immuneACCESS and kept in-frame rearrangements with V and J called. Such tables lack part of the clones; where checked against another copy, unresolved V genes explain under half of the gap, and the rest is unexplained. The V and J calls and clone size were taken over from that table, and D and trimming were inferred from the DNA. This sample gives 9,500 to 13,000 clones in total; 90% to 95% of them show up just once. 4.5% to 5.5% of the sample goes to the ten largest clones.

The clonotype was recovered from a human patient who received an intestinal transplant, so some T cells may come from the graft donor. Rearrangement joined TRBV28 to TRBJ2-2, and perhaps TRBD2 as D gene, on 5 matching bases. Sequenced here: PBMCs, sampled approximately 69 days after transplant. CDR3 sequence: CASRRDTGELFF. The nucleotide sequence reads TGTGCCAGCAGGAGGGACACCGGGGAGCTGTTTTTT.